One sample yielded the 26 T cell receptor beta chains listed below, sequenced in a study of blood T cells in healthy people across ages (dated by TCRdb to about 2015). Libraries were prepared through 5' RACE. A second 7 to 11 cycle PCR used a sample-barcoded 5' primer and a J-beta primer mix. Using fastp at Q25 and MiXCR, TCRdb reprocessed the public reads and kept productive beta chains. Under each unique CDR3 protein, matching rows form one entry showing the most common genes and DNA. Across this sample there are 1.5 million to 2 million distinct CDR3 sequences, with 39% seen only once. Under 30% of the sample goes to the ten largest clones. The sequenced sample consisted of blood. Receptors were obtained from a human donor in good health.

The J gene is TRBJ2-7, the V gene TRBV10-3; 10 bases line up with TRBD1. The CDR3 extends over 14 amino acids. CDR1 and CDR2 (germline): ENHRY, SYGVKD. With 6 bases clipped from V and 1 base from J, the junction kept 3 bases outside the gene matches. The CDR3 is CAISRDRGSYEQYF. DNA of the CDR3: TGTGCCATCAGCCGGGACAGGGGATCCTACGAGCAGTACTTC.

This chain joins TRBV15 and TRBJ2-7; 8 bases map to TRBD2. The CDR3 loop spans 15 amino acids. V was clipped by 0 bases and J by 8 bases; unmatched bases: 9. CDR1 LNHNV and CDR2 YYDKDF come from the germline V gene (reference sequence). DNA of the CDR3: TGTGCCACCAGCAGAGATCGGGGGGGCTTCGACAAGCAGTACTTC. It codes for CATSRDRGGFDKQYF.

V and J are TRBV20-1 and TRBJ2-7; perhaps TRBD1 as D (7 bases). Germline V gene lookup returns CDR1 DFQATT and CDR2 SNEGSKA (reference sequence). The CDR3 covers 15 residues. Trimming shortened V by 1 base and J by 7 bases, and 20 bases separated the two germline ends. The CDR3 protein is CSARVSGGIFNEQYF. CDR3 DNA sequence: TGCAGTGCTAGAGTGTCAGGGGGGATTTTCAATGAGCAGTACTTC.

As for this clonotype: At one end the junction does not follow the germline gene, possibly because of a read error. The chain employs TRBV6-1 and TRBJ1-2; D unclear. The CDR3 is made up of 18 amino acids. Germline V CDR1 and CDR2: MNHNS, SASEGT. For the CDR3, the DNA is TGCGCCAGCAGTGAACTTTCTGTGGACCACCTATCTTTCTATGGCTACACCTTC. Translating gives CASSELSVDHLSFYGYTF.

This clonotype was seen more than once but under ten times. V gene TRBV12-3 or TRBV12-4 combines with J gene TRBJ1-2; 7 nucleotides align to TRBD1. This CDR3 contains 16 residues. V lost 6 bases to trimming and J lost 4 bases; unmatched junction nucleotides: 14. The DNA of the CDR3 is TGTGCCAGCAGCGCAAATCTCCCCGGGACAGCCTATGGCTACACCTTC. Its protein product is CASSANLPGTAYGYTF.

This chain uses TRBV10-3 with TRBJ2-1; 12 bases map to TRBD2. This CDR3 comprises 19 residues. The J segment lost 6 bases and the V segment lost 0 bases, leaving 12 bases of the junction unmatched. Germline loops: CDR1 ENHRY, CDR2 SYGVKD. CDR3 amino acids: CAISESRASGGAVFNEQFF. The CDR3 DNA reads as TGTGCCATCAGTGAGTCGAGGGCTAGCGGGGGGGCGGTCTTCAATGAGCAGTTCTTC.

V and J are TRBV6-5 and TRBJ1-4; tentative D call: TRBD1 (5 bases). Trimming took 5 bases from V and 5 from J, leaving 15 bases between them. Germline lookup yields CDR1 MNHEY and CDR2 SVGAGI. The CDR3 totals 15 residues. DNA for the CDR3: TGTGCCAGCAGTCTCCGGGGGGGTCCCAATGAAAAACTGTTTTTT. It is translated as CASSLRGGPNEKLFF.

The J gene is TRBJ2-4, the V gene TRBV10-3; D might be TRBD1 (6 bases). The end of the DNA fits TRBJ2-7 better, so the J call may be wrong. The length of the CDR3 is 11 residues. The germline V gene has CDR1 ENHRY and CDR2 SYGVKD. CDR3 nucleotides: TGTGCCATCGGACAGACCTACGAGCAGTACTTC. Protein product: CAIGQTYEQYF.

The V gene is TRBV15, the J gene TRBJ2-2, with 8 bases aligning to TRBD1. The length of the CDR3 is 14 residues. V lost 7 bases, J lost 4 bases, and 5 bases stayed unmatched. Germline V gene sequence: CDR1 LNHNV, CDR2 YYDKDF (reference sequence). In DNA, the CDR3 is TGTGCCACCAACTTGACAGGGGTCACCGGGGAGCTGTTTTTT. It yields the protein CATNLTGVTGELFF.

This clonotype was picked up a small number of times. This rearrangement joins TRBV6-6 to TRBJ2-6; D call uncertain. The CDR3 spans 14 residues. CDR1 is MNHNY, CDR2 SVGAGI, per germline (reference sequence). Trimming took 4 bases from V and 4 from J, leaving 8 bases between them. The CDR3 region is CASSCSKGANVLTF. In DNA, the CDR3 is TGTGCCAGCAGTTGCTCTAAAGGGGCCAACGTCCTGACTTTC.

This clonotype was seen only once. J is TRBJ1-4 and V is TRBV7-2; D not certain. CDR1 and CDR2 from the germline V gene are SGHTA and FQGNSA. Between the trimmed V and J ends, which lost 3 bases and 6 bases, there was a span of 11 bases. The CDR3 is 14 residues long. The CDR3 nucleotides read TGTGCCAGCAGCTTCGGGGTCCAGGATGAAAAACTGTTTTTT. Translation: CASSFGVQDEKLFF.

At least ten counts were recorded for this clonotype. This chain's CDR3 is CSATGGADYGYTF. Written as DNA, the CDR3 is TGCAGCGCAACAGGGGGGGCAGACTATGGCTACACCTTC. The chain employs TRBV29-1 and TRBJ1-2; TRBD1 agrees at 8 bases. Germline V gene lookup returns CDR1 SQVTM and CDR2 ANQGSEA. The CDR3 has 13 residues. Trimming removed 7 bases from V and 3 bases from J; junction bases left unmatched: 7.

A note on this clonotype: The junction differs from germline at one of its ends, possibly a read error. The genes are TRBV20-1 and TRBJ2-7, with 7 bases aligning to TRBD1. The CDR3 loop spans 17 amino acids. Germline lookup yields CDR1 DFQATT and CDR2 SNEGSKA (reference sequence). As DNA, the CDR3 is TGCAGTGCTGGAGATCCTAGGGGGCCCAGTGGGTCCTACGAGCAGTACTTC. Translating it yields CSAGDPRGPSGSYEQYF.

The CDR3 nucleotides read TGTGCCAGCAGCAACCCGGGGAGGGGCGAGCAGTACTTC. This codes for CASSNPGRGEQYF. The J gene is TRBJ2-7, the V gene TRBV28; TRBD2 matches at 7 bases. Germline V lookup: CDR1 MDHEN, CDR2 SYDVKM. This CDR3 is built from 13 residues. Germline trimming cut 6 bases from V and 6 bases from J; bases unmatched to any gene: 8.

The rearrangement joins TRBV4-1 to TRBJ2-4, with TRBD1 as a possible D gene (5 bases). The J call may be faulty, since TRBJ2-7 better matches the DNA end. CDR1 and CDR2 (germline): MGHRA, YSYEKL. The CDR3 extends over 15 amino acids. The CDR3 bases are TGCGCCAGCAGCCAAGAAATACAGGACACTTACGAGCAGTACTTC. Translation gives CASSQEIQDTYEQYF.

In this sample, this clonotype turned up many times. V and J are TRBV12-3 or TRBV12-4 and TRBJ2-7; D uncertain. The length of the CDR3 is 12 residues. V lost 5 bases and J 3 bases, leaving 8 bases between the germline ends. This CDR3 is CASSQSVYEQYF. DNA for the CDR3: TGTGCCAGCAGTCAAAGCGTCTACGAGCAGTACTTC.

This chain joins TRBV29-1 and TRBJ2-4, with D tentatively TRBD1 (6 bases). Gene TRBJ2-7 matches the end of the DNA better, so the J call may be wrong. Germline lookup yields CDR1 SQVTM and CDR2 ANQGSEA. The CDR3 has 13 residues. DNA for the CDR3: TGCAGCGTTGTGCGTTTGACAGGCTACGAGCAGTACTTC. It yields the protein CSVVRLTGYEQYF.

The chain joins TRBV11-1 to TRBJ2-1; 10 nucleotides align to TRBD1. CDR1 SGHAT and CDR2 FQDESV come from the germline V gene (reference sequence). The junction had 18 bases not matched to a gene; V was cut back by 4 bases and J by 0 bases. This CDR3 spans 21 amino acids. DNA for the CDR3: TGTGCCAGCAGCTCCCCCCGACCGCAGACAGGGGGCCTACCCTCCTACAATGAGCAGTTCTTC. Amino acids: CASSSPRPQTGGLPSYNEQFF. Full variable domain (rest looked up from reference TRBV11-1 and TRBJ2-1): EAEVAQSPRYKITEKSQAVAFWCDPISGHATLYWYRQILGQGPELLVQFQDESVVDDSQLPKDRFSAERLKGVDSTLKIQPAELGDSAMYLCASSSPRPQTGGLPSYNEQFFGPGTRLTVL.

The rearrangement uses TRBV7-7 and TRBJ2-7, with TRBD2 as a possible D gene (6 bases). From germline, CDR1 is SSHAT and CDR2 FNYEAQ (reference sequence). The CDR3 totals 16 residues. V lost 5 bases, J lost 3 bases, and 20 bases lay in between. The CDR3 DNA sequence: TGTGCCAGCAGCCGGAACCCGACTAGGGGCTACTACGAGCAGTACTTC. Its protein is CASSRNPTRGYYEQYF. Variable domain in full (rest from reference TRBV7-7 and TRBJ2-7): GAGVSQSPRYKVTKRGQDVTLRCDPISSHATLYWYQQALGQGPEFLTYFNYEAQPDKSGLPSDRFSAERPEGSISTLTIQRTEQRDSAMYRCASSRNPTRGYYEQYFGPGTRLTVT.

The genes are TRBV28 and TRBJ2-6; D gene ambiguous. The V gene's germline CDR1 is MDHEN and CDR2 SYDVKM. V gave up 3 bases and J gave up 7 bases, with 4 bases separating them. The CDR3 contains 12 residues. CDR3 sequence: CASSFSANVLTF. The DNA for the CDR3 is TGTGCCAGCAGTTTTAGCGCCAACGTCCTGACTTTC.

This chain connects TRBV7-9 to TRBJ2-3; D possibly corresponds to TRBD2 (6 bases). This CDR3 has 16 amino acids. Germline V gene data show CDR1 as SEHNR and CDR2 as FQNEAQ (reference sequence). Trimming left V 5 bases short and J 4 bases short, with 19 bases between. The CDR3 protein is CASSAPTNRRADTQYF. DNA of the CDR3: TGTGCCAGCAGCGCCCCGACTAACCGGAGGGCAGATACGCAGTATTTT. Full variable domain (rest looked up from reference TRBV7-9 and TRBJ2-3): DTGVSQNPRHKITKRGQNVTFRCDPISEHNRLYWYRQTLGQGPEFLTYFQNEAQLEKSRLLSDRFSAERPKGSFSTLEIQRTEQGDSAMYLCASSAPTNRRADTQYFGPGTRLTVL.

This clonotype was seen more than once but under ten times. The chain uses TRBV7-9 and TRBJ1-2; TRBD1 matches at 7 bases. The ends lost 4 bases at V and 7 bases at J; junction bases unmatched: 9. The CDR3 spans 14 residues. CDR1 SEHNR and CDR2 FQNEAQ come from the germline V gene (reference sequence). CDR3 nucleotides: TGTGCCAGCAGCTCGGGGCTGACAGGGTTTGGCTACACCTTC. It codes for CASSSGLTGFGYTF. The full variable domain, completed using reference TRBV7-9 and TRBJ1-2, is DTGVSQNPRHKITKRGQNVTFRCDPISEHNRLYWYRQTLGQGPEFLTYFQNEAQLEKSRLLSDRFSAERPKGSFSTLEIQRTEQGDSAMYLCASSSGLTGFGYTFGSGTRLTVV.

This clonotype was seen only a few times. The V gene is TRBV11-2, the J gene TRBJ2-3; a weak D match, TRBD1 (6 bases). Germline V gene lookup returns CDR1 SGHAT and CDR2 FQNNGV. The CDR3 extends over 15 amino acids. The ends were cut back, 3 bases at V and 6 bases at J, with 16 bases in the middle. This CDR3 reads CASSFRGADPDTQYF. CDR3 nucleotide sequence: TGTGCCAGCAGCTTCAGGGGCGCCGACCCGGATACGCAGTATTTT.

The chain couples TRBV5-1 to TRBJ1-2; D call uncertain. Germline assignment: CDR1 SGHRS and CDR2 YFSETQ. CDR3 size: 14 residues. Trimming removed 0 bases from V and 0 bases from J, with 6 bases in between. CDR3: CASSLVSPNYGYTF. The CDR3, as DNA: TGCGCCAGCAGCTTGGTTTCTCCTAACTATGGCTACACCTTC.

The chain carries TRBV28 and TRBJ2-1, with D possibly being TRBD1 or TRBD2 (5 bases each). This CDR3 region has 15 residues. Trimming took 0 bases from V and 6 from J, leaving 12 bases between them. CDR1 is MDHEN, CDR2 SYDVKM, per germline. The CDR3 loop is CASSLWGENSNEQFF. The DNA of the CDR3 is TGTGCCAGCAGTTTATGGGGGGAGAACAGCAATGAGCAGTTCTTC.

This clonotype was found many times. CDR3 sequence (DNA): TGTGCCAGCAGCTTAGAACCAGAGGATGGCTACACCTTC. The encoded protein is CASSLEPEDGYTF. The rearrangement uses TRBV7-2 and TRBJ1-2; the D is unclear. There are 13 residues in the CDR3. Germline V gives CDR1 SGHTA, CDR2 FQGNSA. Trimming stripped 1 base from V and 6 bases from J, with 9 bases between.